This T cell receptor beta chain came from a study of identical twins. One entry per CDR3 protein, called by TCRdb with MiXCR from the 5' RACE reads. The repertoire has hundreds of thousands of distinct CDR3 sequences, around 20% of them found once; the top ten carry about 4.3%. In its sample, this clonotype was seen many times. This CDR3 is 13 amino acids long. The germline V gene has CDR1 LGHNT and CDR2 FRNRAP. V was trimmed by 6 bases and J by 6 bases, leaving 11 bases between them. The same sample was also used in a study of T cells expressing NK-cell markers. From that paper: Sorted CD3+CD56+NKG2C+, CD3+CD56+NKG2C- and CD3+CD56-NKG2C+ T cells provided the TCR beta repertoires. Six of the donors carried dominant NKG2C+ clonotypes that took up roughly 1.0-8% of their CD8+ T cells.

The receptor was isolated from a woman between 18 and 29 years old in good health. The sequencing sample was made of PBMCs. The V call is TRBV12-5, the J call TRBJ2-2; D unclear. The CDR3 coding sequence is TGTGCTAGTGGACGGACCGATTCCGGGGAGCTGTTTTTT. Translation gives CASGRTDSGELFF.